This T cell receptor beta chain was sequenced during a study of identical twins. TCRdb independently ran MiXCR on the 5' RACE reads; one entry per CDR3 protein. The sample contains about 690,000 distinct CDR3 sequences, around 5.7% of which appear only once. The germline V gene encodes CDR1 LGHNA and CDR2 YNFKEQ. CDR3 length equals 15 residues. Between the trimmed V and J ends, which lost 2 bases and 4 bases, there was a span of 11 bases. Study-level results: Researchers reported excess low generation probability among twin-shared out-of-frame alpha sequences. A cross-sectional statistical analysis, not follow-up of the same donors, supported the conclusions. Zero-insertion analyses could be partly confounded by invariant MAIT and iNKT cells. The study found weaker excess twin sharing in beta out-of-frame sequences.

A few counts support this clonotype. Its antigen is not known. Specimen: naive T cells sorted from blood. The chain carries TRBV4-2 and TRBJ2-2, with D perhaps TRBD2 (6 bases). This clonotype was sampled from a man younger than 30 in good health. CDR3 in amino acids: CASSQLEGTTGELFF. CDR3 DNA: TGTGCCAGCAGCCAATTGGAGGGCACCACCGGGGAGCTGTTTTTT.